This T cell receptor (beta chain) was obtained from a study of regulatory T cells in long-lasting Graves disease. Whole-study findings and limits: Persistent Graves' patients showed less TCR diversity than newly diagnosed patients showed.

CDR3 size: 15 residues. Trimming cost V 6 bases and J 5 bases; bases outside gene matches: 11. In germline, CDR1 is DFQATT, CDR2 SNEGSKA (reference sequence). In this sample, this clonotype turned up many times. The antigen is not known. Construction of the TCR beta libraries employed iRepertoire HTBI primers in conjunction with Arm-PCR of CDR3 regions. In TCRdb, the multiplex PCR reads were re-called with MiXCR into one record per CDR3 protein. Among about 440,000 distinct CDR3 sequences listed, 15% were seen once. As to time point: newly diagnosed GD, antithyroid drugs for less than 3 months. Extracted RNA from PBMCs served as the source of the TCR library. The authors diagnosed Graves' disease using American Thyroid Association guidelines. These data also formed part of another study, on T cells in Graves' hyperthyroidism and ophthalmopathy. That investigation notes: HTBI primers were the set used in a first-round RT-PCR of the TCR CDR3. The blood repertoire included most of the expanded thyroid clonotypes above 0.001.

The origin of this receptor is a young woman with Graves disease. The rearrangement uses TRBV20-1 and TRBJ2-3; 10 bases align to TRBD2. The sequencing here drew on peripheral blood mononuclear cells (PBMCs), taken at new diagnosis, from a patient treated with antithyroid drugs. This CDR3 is CSATKPGLAIDTQYF. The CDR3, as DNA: TGCAGTGCCACCAAACCGGGACTAGCGATAGATACGCAGTATTTT.